Each of the 28 T cell receptor beta chains below was sequenced from the same sample in a study of blood T cell repertoires in COVID-19. The data were produced by immunoSEQ multiplex PCR, yet TCRdb's version contains in-frame clones alone and is incomplete. The table includes about 220,000 clones, 82% detected once. The material sequenced was PBMCs or T cells enriched from blood (not recorded which). These receptors were taken from a woman in her sixties or seventies who had recovered from COVID-19.

The chain combines TRBV7-2 with TRBJ2-2; D is undetermined. The germline gives CDR1 SGHTA, CDR2 FQGNSA. Between the trimmed V and J ends, which lost 4 bases and 4 bases, there was a span of 13 bases. This CDR3 is 15 amino acids long. Written as DNA, the CDR3 is TGTGCCAGCAGCTCCCAGACACTCCCCACCGGGGAGCTGTTTTTT. It is translated as CASSSQTLPTGELFF.

The chain employs TRBV7-2 and TRBJ2-3; the match to TRBD2 covers 11 bases. V trimming: 4 bases; J trimming: 5 bases; junction bases outside the gene matches: 5. Germline V CDR1 and CDR2: SGHTA, FQGNSA. CDR3 length equals 15 residues. CDR3 nucleotide sequence: TGTGCCAGCAGCTATAGCGGGGGGGCCGGAGATACGCAGTATTTT. Translating it yields CASSYSGGAGDTQYF. The variable domain in full, with the rest retrieved from reference TRBV7-2 and TRBJ2-3, is GAGVSQSPSNKVTEKGKDVELRCDPISGHTALYWYRQSLGQGLEFLIYFQGNSAPDKSGLPSDRFSAERTGGSVSTLTIQRTQQEDSAVYLCASSYSGGAGDTQYFGPGTRLTVL.

The genes are TRBV10-2 and TRBJ1-5, with a tentative D call TRBD1 (5 bases). The germline V and J ends were trimmed by 10 bases and 1 base, with 14 bases remaining between them. Germline CDR1 is WSHSY and CDR2 is SAAADI. The CDR3 has 14 residues. The CDR3 DNA follows: TGCGCCACCGGGGGGGAGGGAAGCAATCAGCCCCAGCATTTT. Encoded protein: CATGGEGSNQPQHF.

CDR3 sequence: CASSENTQGWTEAFF. The CDR3 region has the DNA TGTGCCAGCAGTGAAAACACCCAGGGGTGGACTGAAGCTTTCTTT. The chain is built from TRBV2 and TRBJ1-1; D perhaps matches TRBD1 (6 bases). Germline CDR1 reads SNHLY; CDR2 reads FYNNEI. Deletions cut 2 bases from V and 5 bases from J, with 15 bases between. CDR3 length: 15 residues.

CDR3 amino acids: CATRRDRDRNIQYF. DNA of the CDR3: TGTGCCACCAGGAGAGACAGGGACAGAAACATTCAGTACTTC. V gene TRBV24-1 combines with J gene TRBJ2-4; the match to TRBD1 covers 7 bases. The germline CDR1 and CDR2 sequences are KGHDR and SFDVKD. The junction had 8 bases not matched to a gene; V was cut back by 7 bases and J by 6 bases. The CDR3 covers 14 residues.

This chain uses TRBV27 with TRBJ2-2; 13 nucleotides align to TRBD2. The ends lost 7 bases at V and 2 bases at J; junction bases unmatched: 13. This CDR3 has 19 amino acids. Germline-derived CDR1 and CDR2 are MNHEY and SMNVEV (reference sequence). Here the CDR3 DNA reads TGTGCCAGCACCCTAGACCGGACTAGCGGGAGTATAAACACCGGGGAGCTGTTTTTT. Protein sequence: CASTLDRTSGSINTGELFF.

This chain connects TRBV5-5 to TRBJ1-2; 7 bases map to TRBD1. The CDR3 covers 12 residues. V was pared by 7 bases and J by 4 bases, with 4 bases of the junction left unmatched. The germline V gene has CDR1 SGHKS and CDR2 YYEKEE (reference sequence). The CDR3 DNA follows: TGTGCCAGCGGTAACAGGGGCTATGGCTACACCTTC. This gives the protein CASGNRGYGYTF.

This clone was seen a few times. The chain recombines TRBV7-2 with TRBJ1-1, with 8 positions matching TRBD1. Germline V CDR1 and CDR2: SGHTA, FQGNSA. V was pared by 4 bases and J by 2 bases, with 6 bases of the junction left unmatched. This CDR3 region has 15 residues. The CDR3 DNA is TGTGCCAGCAGCTCCGAGACAGGGGCTAACACTGAAGCTTTCTTT. Translating gives CASSSETGANTEAFF.

This clone has a single count. The chain employs TRBV15 and TRBJ2-5, with D maybe TRBD2 (7 bases). CDR3 length equals 15 residues. The V gene's germline CDR1 is LNHNV and CDR2 YYDKDF (reference sequence). The V and J ends lost 0 bases and 2 bases respectively, with 10 bases between them. For the CDR3, the DNA is TGTGCCACCAGCAGAGATAGGGGGGGTCAAGAGACCCAGTACTTC. Protein product: CATSRDRGGQETQYF.

The chain couples TRBV21-1 to TRBJ2-7; the D call TRBD1 from the table was never checked on the DNA. TRBV21-1 is noted as a pseudogene. The CDR3 has 14 residues. The CDR3 reads CASSKHDRPHEQYF. DNA for the CDR3: TGTGCCAGCAGCAAACACGACAGGCCCCACGAGCAGTACTTC.

The V and J genes are TRBV25-1 and TRBJ1-1; D call uncertain. The V gene's germline CDR1 is MGHDK and CDR2 SYGVNS. The CDR3 covers 15 residues. Trimming took 4 bases from V and 2 from J, leaving 14 bases between them. This chain's CDR3 is CASSAPLGVNTEAFF. DNA for the CDR3: TGTGCCAGCAGTGCCCCTCTAGGAGTTAACACTGAAGCTTTCTTT.

This chain connects TRBV21-1 to TRBJ1-4; TRBD1 is the table's D call, not checked against the DNA. TRBV21-1 is deemed a pseudogene. The CDR3 covers 18 residues. CDR3 sequence reads: CASSKALQDRGIDEKLFF. CDR3 sequence (DNA): TGTGCCAGCAGCAAAGCGCTTCAGGACAGGGGGATAGATGAAAAACTGTTTTTT.

This clone was detected only a few times. The chain combines TRBV19 with TRBJ2-3, with D perhaps TRBD2 (5 bases). V gave up 2 bases and J gave up 2 bases, with 11 bases separating them. Looked up from germline, CDR1 is LNHDA and CDR2 is SQIVND (reference sequence). The CDR3 loop spans 15 amino acids. The CDR3 DNA reads as TGTGCCAGTAGTATATCGAGGGTAGCCACAGATACGCAGTATTTT. Translated: CASSISRVATDTQYF.

The V and J genes are TRBV7-2 and TRBJ2-1, with D unresolved. With 2 bases removed from V and 8 bases from J, the gap between germline ends came to 7 bases. CDR1 and CDR2 (germline): SGHTA, FQGNSA. This CDR3 region has 12 residues. The CDR3 loop is CASSLNLYEQFF. CDR3 DNA sequence: TGTGCCAGCAGCTTAAATCTCTATGAGCAGTTCTTC.

The V and J genes are TRBV29-1 and TRBJ2-1; TRBD1 matches at 9 bases. CDR3 length equals 15 residues. V lost 1 base and J lost 6; bases outside the gene matches: 7. Germline V CDR1 and CDR2: SQVTM, ANQGSEA. CDR3 in amino acids: CSVEGSRTGVNEQFF. As DNA, the CDR3 is TGCAGCGTTGAAGGTTCACGGACAGGGGTCAATGAGCAGTTCTTC.

The rearrangement links TRBV5-1 to TRBJ1-2, with D tentatively TRBD1 (5 bases). Germline V gives CDR1 SGHRS, CDR2 YFSETQ. The length of the CDR3 is 16 residues. Trimming removed 4 bases from V and 3 bases from J, with 19 bases in between. The CDR3 is CASSPGTGGTHYGYTF. The CDR3 nucleotides are TGCGCCAGCAGCCCCGGTACGGGGGGGACTCACTATGGCTACACCTTC.

V gene TRBV7-9 combines with J gene TRBJ1-3; TRBD1 matches at 9 bases. The CDR3 totals 15 residues. Germline CDR1 reads SEHNR; CDR2 reads FQNEAQ (reference sequence). V lost 5 bases to trimming and J lost 3 bases; unmatched junction nucleotides: 5. CDR3 DNA: TGTGCCAGCAGCCGGGGACAGGGTTTTGGAAACACCATATATTTT. Its translation: CASSRGQGFGNTIYF.

The chain recombines TRBV12-3 or TRBV12-4 with TRBJ1-2, with 7 bases lining up with TRBD1. V dropped 6 bases and J dropped 6; count of bases not matched to a gene: 7. The CDR3 covers 13 residues. The CDR3 sequence is CASRPTGNNGYTF. In DNA form, the CDR3 reads TGTGCCAGCAGGCCGACAGGGAACAATGGCTACACCTTC.

This clone occurred once. The chain couples TRBV6-5 to TRBJ2-1; maybe TRBD2 (6 bases). This CDR3 is 13 amino acids long. Trimming left V 6 bases short and J 8 bases short, with 14 bases between. CDR1 and CDR2 from the germline V gene are MNHEY and SVGAGI. CDR3 protein: CASRRRESHEQFF. The CDR3, as DNA: TGTGCCAGCAGACGCCGGGAGTCACATGAGCAGTTCTTC.

The chain is built from TRBV3-1 (or the pseudogene TRBV3-2) and TRBJ2-3, with D maybe TRBD2 (6 bases). This CDR3 spans 16 amino acids. The V gene lost 0 bases and the J gene lost 2 bases, with 12 bases spanning the gap. CDR1 is LGHDT and CDR2 is YNNKEL in the germline V gene (reference sequence). In DNA form, the CDR3 reads TGTGCCAGCAGCCAAGATACCGGGGGAATCACAGATACGCAGTATTTT. Encoded protein: CASSQDTGGITDTQYF.

The rearrangement links TRBV30 to TRBJ2-5, with D perhaps matching TRBD2 (6 bases). Trimming cost V 0 bases and J 3 bases, with 17 bases left between them. CDR1 is GTSNPN, CDR2 SVGIG, per germline (reference sequence). This CDR3 comprises 16 residues. The chain's CDR3 is CAWSVRGGTGKETQYF. The CDR3 nucleotides are TGTGCCTGGAGTGTACGCGGCGGGACGGGGAAAGAGACCCAGTACTTC.

This clone was counted only a few times. This chain uses TRBV7-2 with TRBJ1-6, with D maybe TRBD1 (5 bases). V lost 3 bases and J lost 10, with 16 bases in between. The germline CDR1 and CDR2 sequences are SGHTA and FQGNSA. This CDR3 has 15 amino acids. In DNA form, the CDR3 reads TGTGCCAGCAGCTTTAGGCAGGGATCCCCCTCACCCCTCCACTTT. Translating gives CASSFRQGSPSPLHF.

V is TRBV6-5 and J is TRBJ2-5, with a tentative D call TRBD1 (6 bases). CDR1 and CDR2 from the germline V gene are MNHEY and SVGAGI. The CDR3 loop spans 14 amino acids. Trimming took 8 bases from V and 2 from J, leaving 15 bases between them. CDR3 coding DNA: TGTGCCAGCCCCCGGCCAGGGGCGCAAGAGACCCAGTACTTC. It codes for CASPRPGAQETQYF.

This clone has just a few counts. The rearrangement uses TRBV19 and TRBJ1-2; 10 bases fit TRBD1. V was clipped by 3 bases and J by 2 bases; unmatched bases: 6. Germline V gene data show CDR1 as LNHDA and CDR2 as SQIVND (reference sequence). The CDR3 covers 16 residues. The DNA of the CDR3 is TGTGCCAGTAGTATCGGACAGGGGGTCCCAAACTATGGCTACACCTTC. It yields the protein CASSIGQGVPNYGYTF. The full variable domain, its missing parts supplied by reference TRBV19 and TRBJ1-2, is DGGITQSPKYLFRKEGQNVTLSCEQNLNHDAMYWYRQDPGQGLRLIYYSQIVNDFQKGDIAEGYSVSREKKESFPLTVTSAQKNPTAFYLCASSIGQGVPNYGYTFGSGTRLTVV.

This clone has a handful of counts. This chain links TRBV7-2 with TRBJ2-5; 12 bases align to TRBD2. The CDR3 covers 16 residues. CDR1 and CDR2 from the germline V gene are SGHTA and FQGNSA. J lost 2 bases, V lost 1 base, and 2 bases had no gene match. As DNA, the CDR3 is TGTGCCAGCAGCTTAGGGCTAGCGGGGGGGCAAGAGACCCAGTACTTC. Translation: CASSLGLAGGQETQYF.

This chain uses TRBV9 with TRBJ2-5, with TRBD2 matching 11 bases. In germline, CDR1 is SGDLS, CDR2 YYNGEE. V was clipped by 2 bases and J by 0 bases; unmatched bases: 9. The CDR3 spans 18 residues. DNA of the CDR3: TGTGCCAGCAGCGTCGCGCTAGCGGGGGGACTATACCAAGAGACCCAGTACTTC. It encodes CASSVALAGGLYQETQYF. The full variable domain, with the rest looked up from reference TRBV9 and TRBJ2-5, is DSGVTQTPKHLITATGQRVTLRCSPRSGDLSVYWYQQSLDQGLQFLIQYYNGEERAKGNILERFSAQQFPDLHSELNLSSLELGDSALYFCASSVALAGGLYQETQYFGPGTRLLVL.

The V call is TRBV4-1, the J call TRBJ2-7, with a weak D call TRBD1 (6 bases). The V and J ends lost 1 base and 2 bases respectively, with 12 bases between them. The CDR3 totals 15 residues. The germline V gene has CDR1 MGHRA and CDR2 YSYEKL. CDR3 loop: CASSQVVGGTYEQYF. The CDR3 nucleotides are TGCGCCAGCAGCCAAGTGGTAGGGGGTACCTACGAGCAGTACTTC.

This clone turned up a few times. This chain links TRBV19 with TRBJ1-1; 12 bases match TRBD1. Germline loops: CDR1 LNHDA, CDR2 SQIVND (reference sequence). The CDR3 totals 17 residues. J was trimmed by 0 bases and V by 3 bases; bases with no gene match: 5. The chain's CDR3 is CASSMRDRGRLNTEAFF. The CDR3 nucleotides read TGTGCCAGTAGTATGAGGGACAGGGGGCGGTTGAACACTGAAGCTTTCTTT.